Sequencing of this T cell receptor (beta chain) was carried out in a study of cytomegalovirus exposure and HLA in healthy donors. Regarding the study as a whole: Being productive about 87% or about 30% of the time was typical of most TCR beta V segments in an earlier analysis.

A remark on this clone: Its antigen is unidentified.

Per germline, CDR1 MGHRA and CDR2 YSYEKL. CDR3 length: 17 amino acids. V was clipped by 2 bases and J by 0 bases; unmatched bases: 7. Primers: 60 Vbeta forward and 13 Jbeta reverse. Assay used: immunoSEQ multiplex PCR; TCRdb lists only in-frame clones, some missing. Altogether over 85,000 clones are present, roughly 80% being singletons, with the ten largest covering more than 1.5%. Source material: PBMCs. This rearrangement joins TRBV4-1 to TRBJ2-1; 7 nucleotides align to TRBD2. The origin of this receptor is a man aged 35 to 55 in good health and CMV-seronegative. The CDR3 is CASSQKGGLGSYNEQFF. The DNA of the CDR3 is TGCGCCAGCAGCCAAAAGGGAGGACTAGGCTCCTACAATGAGCAGTTCTTC.